This T cell receptor beta chain was captured by sequencing in a study of CD8 T cells in Susac syndrome. CDR3 length: 14 residues. Trimming took 11 bases from V and 1 from J, leaving 15 bases between them. A quantity of roughly 0.5 to 1 ug RNA underwent reverse transcription using random hexamers. The TCR beta CDR3 was amplified by immunoSEQ multiplex PCR across 54 Vbeta, 13 Jbeta. MiXCR, applied by TCRdb to the immunoSEQ multiplex PCR reads, yields one record per CDR3 protein. The sample has a few hundred thousand distinct CDR3 sequences, approximately 95% seen once. Comments on this clonotype: Its specificity is not known.

Study-level points and caveats: As the study acknowledged, the number of individuals in its TCR sequencing and HLA analysis was relatively small.

The chain employs TRBV12-3 or TRBV12-4 and TRBJ1-5; D not certain. Sequencing was done on a sample of CD4+ T cells from PBMCs. This sequence originates from a human donor with multiple sclerosis. CDR3 in DNA: TGTGCCCCAGCTAGGCAGCGAAGCAATCAGCCCCAGCATTTT. It codes for CAPARQRSNQPQHF.